One and the same sample provided the 25 T cell receptor beta chains below, sequenced in a study of CD8+ T cells in alopecia areata. Sequencing templates came from extracted RNA that was reverse transcribed into cDNA. TCRdb's copy holds only in-frame clones and misses some; the assay was immunoSEQ multiplex PCR. The table lists about 23,000 clones, 52% of them singletons. Sample: NKG2D-high CD8+ T cells sorted from blood. The receptors were sampled from a human donor with alopecia areata.

V gene TRBV27 combines with J gene TRBJ2-5; D possibly corresponds to TRBD2 (5 bases). Trimming removed 1 base at V and 4 bases at J, with 7 bases between. This CDR3 is 13 amino acids long. Per germline, CDR1 MNHEY and CDR2 SMNVEV (reference sequence). The CDR3 protein is CASSLYRGETQYF. The DNA of the CDR3 is TGTGCCAGCAGTTTATACCGGGGAGAGACCCAGTACTTC.

The chain joins TRBV10-3 to TRBJ1-5; D gene uncertain. CDR3 size: 14 residues. Germline V CDR1 and CDR2: ENHRY, SYGVKD. V lost 3 bases, J lost 0 bases, and 6 bases lay in between. The DNA of the CDR3 is TGTGCCATCAGTGAACAGTCTAGCAATCAGCCCCAGCATTTT. This translates into CAISEQSSNQPQHF.

This chain joins TRBV19 and TRBJ1-1, with D unclear. Trimming took 2 bases from V and 10 from J, leaving 14 bases between them. The CDR3 loop spans 13 amino acids. CDR1 LNHDA and CDR2 SQIVND come from the germline V gene (reference sequence). CDR3 region: CASSIKGPPRAFF. The DNA for the CDR3 is TGTGCCAGTAGTATAAAGGGCCCGCCGCGAGCTTTCTTT.

The chain combines TRBV4-1 with TRBJ2-6; 10 nucleotides agree with TRBD1. The germline CDR1 and CDR2 sequences are MGHRA and YSYEKL. The CDR3 is made up of 17 amino acids. Trimming took 3 bases from V and 1 from J; bases not matched to a gene: 3. CDR3 coding DNA: TGCGCCAGCAGCCAGCGGGACAGGGGTTCTGGGGCCAACGTCCTGACTTTC. As protein: CASSQRDRGSGANVLTF.

CDR3 sequence reads: CASSFYRVLRDTGELFF. CDR3 nucleotide sequence: TGCGCCAGCAGCTTCTACAGGGTACTCAGGGACACCGGGGAGCTGTTTTTT. The V gene is TRBV5-1, the J gene TRBJ2-2; D may be TRBD1 (6 bases). Looked up from germline, CDR1 is SGHRS and CDR2 is YFSETQ. V lost 2 bases and J 3 bases, leaving 17 bases between the germline ends. The CDR3 covers 17 residues.

This clone was found a few times. J is TRBJ2-1 and V is TRBV28; no clear D. The ends were cut back, 6 bases at V and 4 bases at J, with 19 bases in the middle. Germline CDR1 and CDR2: MDHEN and SYDVKM. The CDR3 sequence is 16 residues long. CDR3 sequence reads: CASSPDRPKEYNEQFF. For the CDR3, the DNA is TGTGCCAGCAGCCCGGACCGGCCTAAGGAGTACAATGAGCAGTTCTTC.

This clone showed up just a few times. The CDR3 bases are TGTGCCAGCAGCTATACCGGGACAGGGAACGAGCAGTACTTC. As protein: CASSYTGTGNEQYF. This chain connects TRBV7-9 to TRBJ2-7; 9 bases line up with TRBD1. J gave up 5 bases and V 4 bases, and 6 bases lay outside the gene matches. The germline gives CDR1 SEHNR, CDR2 FQNEAQ (reference sequence). This CDR3 is built from 14 residues.

The V and J genes are TRBV11-2 and TRBJ2-7; D may be TRBD1 or TRBD2 (5 bases each). V lost 5 bases and J lost 6, with 11 bases in between. Germline V lookup: CDR1 SGHAT, CDR2 FQNNGV. There are 12 residues in the CDR3. CDR3: CASSVAGTEQYF. As DNA, the CDR3 is TGTGCCAGCAGCGTAGCCGGGACCGAGCAGTACTTC.

This clone came up a few times. The rearrangement joins TRBV7-6 to TRBJ2-1, with D uncertain. The CDR3 spans 16 residues. Deletions cut 1 base from V and 0 bases from J, with 10 bases between. Looked up from germline, CDR1 is SGHVS and CDR2 is FNYEAQ. As DNA, the CDR3 is TGTGCCAGCAGCTTAGTTGCGGTAAGCTCCTACAATGAGCAGTTCTTC. This translates into CASSLVAVSSYNEQFF. The full variable domain, its missing parts supplied by reference TRBV7-6 and TRBJ2-1, is GAGVSQSPRYKVTKRGQDVALRCDPISGHVSLYWYRQALGQGPEFLTYFNYEAQQDKSGLPNDRFSAERPEGSISTLTIQRTEQRDSAMYRCASSLVAVSSYNEQFFGPGTRLTVL.

This clone has more than one count but fewer than ten. This chain joins TRBV29-1 and TRBJ2-7; 8 bases align to TRBD1. Germline assignment: CDR1 SQVTM and CDR2 ANQGSEA. The CDR3 loop spans 14 amino acids. Trimming cost V 2 bases and J 6 bases; bases outside gene matches: 9. As DNA, the CDR3 is TGCAGCGTTGAAAAGGTGGACAGGGCAGGCGAGCAGTACTTC. It specifies CSVEKVDRAGEQYF.

The V gene is TRBV5-5, the J gene TRBJ2-7, with TRBD1 identical over 12 bases. The length of the CDR3 is 15 residues. The V gene end was trimmed by 5 bases and the J gene end by 3 bases; junction bases not matched to a gene: 6. Germline V gives CDR1 SGHKS, CDR2 YYEKEE (reference sequence). The CDR3 here is CASSNRDRGHYEQYF. The CDR3 DNA sequence: TGTGCCAGCAGTAACCGGGACAGGGGGCACTACGAGCAGTACTTC.

This rearrangement joins TRBV4-2 to TRBJ2-3; no reliable D call. The germline V gene encodes CDR1 LGHNA and CDR2 YNFKEQ. The ends were cut back, 1 base at V and 4 bases at J, with 3 bases in the middle. CDR3 length equals 12 residues. The CDR3 region has the DNA TGTGCCAGCAGCCAAGCCCCAGATACGCAGTATTTT. Translated: CASSQAPDTQYF.

This CDR3 is CASRTGEVRDEQYF. The CDR3 DNA follows: TGTGCCTCGCGAACAGGGGAGGTTAGGGACGAGCAGTACTTC. This sequence joins TRBV28 and TRBJ2-7; the D gene is possibly TRBD1 (7 bases). Deletions cut 11 bases from V and 5 bases from J, with 22 bases between. CDR1 is MDHEN, CDR2 SYDVKM, per germline. CDR3 length: 14 amino acids.

V usage is TRBV29-1 and J usage is TRBJ1-2; 7 positions agree with TRBD1. The CDR3 runs to 13 residues. V shed 6 bases and J 3 bases; nucleotides not matched to a gene: 7. CDR1 SQVTM and CDR2 ANQGSEA come from the germline V gene. The DNA for the CDR3 is TGCAGCGTAAATACAGGGGCTCACTATGGCTACACCTTC. It is translated as CSVNTGAHYGYTF.

This clone was detected only a few times. The chain couples TRBV7-2 to TRBJ2-1, with a possible D match to TRBD2 (5 bases). V gave up 5 bases and J gave up 4 bases, with 15 bases separating them. There are 15 residues in the CDR3. The germline V gene encodes CDR1 SGHTA and CDR2 FQGNSA. The CDR3 is CASSPGSDYYNEQFF. Here the CDR3 DNA reads TGTGCCAGCAGCCCTGGGAGCGACTATTACAATGAGCAGTTCTTC.

The V gene is TRBV15, the J gene TRBJ1-4; D might be TRBD1 (6 bases). The CDR3 spans 14 residues. Germline CDR1 reads LNHNV; CDR2 reads YYDKDF (reference sequence). Trimming shortened V by 4 bases and J by 8 bases, and 14 bases separated the two germline ends. CDR3: CATSTPRGYEKLFF. CDR3 sequence (DNA): TGTGCCACCAGCACCCCGAGGGGGTACGAAAAACTGTTTTTT.

The CDR3: CSVHPGNSLPFGTDTQYF. CDR3 in DNA: TGCAGCGTTCACCCCGGGAACTCCTTACCGTTCGGCACAGATACGCAGTATTTT. The chain joins TRBV29-1 to TRBJ2-3; D might be TRBD2 (5 bases). CDR1 is SQVTM and CDR2 is ANQGSEA in the germline V gene. Trimming left V 5 bases short and J 1 base short, with 25 bases between. CDR3 length: 18 residues.

This clone turned up a few times. This CDR3 is CASSFGYNQPQHF. For the CDR3, the DNA is TGTGCCAGCAGTTTCGGATACAATCAGCCCCAGCATTTT. The chain links TRBV27 to TRBJ1-5; no clear D gene. The CDR3 sequence is 13 residues long. Per the germline V gene, CDR1 is MNHEY and CDR2 is SMNVEV (reference sequence). Between the trimmed V and J ends, which lost 3 bases and 3 bases, there was a span of 6 bases.

This clone was recorded once. Other DNA sequences in the same sample also yield this CDR3. J is TRBJ1-1 and V is TRBV5-6; 8 positions match TRBD1. V was clipped by 2 bases and J by 5 bases; unmatched bases: 5. The CDR3 contains 14 residues. Germline-derived CDR1 and CDR2 are SGHDT and YYEEEE. The CDR3 region is CASSFGTGDTEAFF. The CDR3 nucleotides read TGTGCCAGCAGCTTCGGGACAGGAGATACTGAAGCTTTCTTT.

The J gene is TRBJ2-3, the V gene TRBV27; TRBD1 or TRBD2 may be the D gene (6 bases each). The CDR3 totals 15 residues. V was clipped by 7 bases and J by 0 bases, with 14 bases between them. Germline-derived CDR1 and CDR2 are MNHEY and SMNVEV (reference sequence). The CDR3 nucleotides are TGTGCCAGCACCCAAAAAGGGGGGAGCACAGATACGCAGTATTTT. It yields the protein CASTQKGGSTDTQYF.

The gene calls are TRBV28 and TRBJ2-7; either TRBD1 or TRBD2 may supply D (6 bases each). This CDR3 has 16 residues. Trimming took off 5 bases at V and 0 bases at J, with 17 bases between the two ends. Germline assignment: CDR1 MDHEN and CDR2 SYDVKM. CDR3 bases: TGTGCCAGCAGTCCTCGACAGACGGGGGCCTCCTACGAGCAGTACTTC. As protein: CASSPRQTGASYEQYF.

This sequence joins TRBV20-1 and TRBJ2-3; D remains ambiguous. This CDR3 contains 10 residues. Germline V CDR1 and CDR2: DFQATT, SNEGSKA (reference sequence). V lost 7 bases and J 9 bases, leaving 11 bases between the germline ends. The CDR3 here is CSVRLGTQYF. The DNA of the CDR3 is TGCAGTGTTCGACTCGGGACGCAGTATTTT.

The V call is TRBV4-1, the J call TRBJ2-7; unclear D gene. The ends were cut back, 1 base at V and 3 bases at J, with 7 bases in the middle. The CDR3 has 13 residues. Germline V lookup: CDR1 MGHRA, CDR2 YSYEKL. CDR3 protein: CASSQVDSYEQYF. CDR3 sequence (DNA): TGCGCCAGCAGCCAAGTTGATAGCTACGAGCAGTACTTC.

A few counts support this clone. V gene TRBV27 combines with J gene TRBJ2-7; D not certain. V was trimmed by 0 bases and J by 2 bases, leaving 23 bases between them. The CDR3 length is 19 residues. Germline-derived CDR1 and CDR2 are MNHEY and SMNVEV (reference sequence). CDR3 loop: CASSLSAQFLEADTYEQYF. CDR3 nucleotides: TGTGCCAGCAGTTTATCCGCCCAGTTCTTAGAGGCGGATACCTACGAGCAGTACTTC.

V gene TRBV7-9 combines with J gene TRBJ2-7; 12 positions agree with TRBD1. Per the germline V gene, CDR1 is SEHNR and CDR2 is FQNEAQ (reference sequence). V dropped 4 bases and J dropped 3; count of bases not matched to a gene: 4. CDR3 length: 15 residues. CDR3 coding DNA: TGTGCCAGCAGCTCCCGGGACAGGGGGCACTACGAGCAGTACTTC. Its protein product is CASSSRDRGHYEQYF.